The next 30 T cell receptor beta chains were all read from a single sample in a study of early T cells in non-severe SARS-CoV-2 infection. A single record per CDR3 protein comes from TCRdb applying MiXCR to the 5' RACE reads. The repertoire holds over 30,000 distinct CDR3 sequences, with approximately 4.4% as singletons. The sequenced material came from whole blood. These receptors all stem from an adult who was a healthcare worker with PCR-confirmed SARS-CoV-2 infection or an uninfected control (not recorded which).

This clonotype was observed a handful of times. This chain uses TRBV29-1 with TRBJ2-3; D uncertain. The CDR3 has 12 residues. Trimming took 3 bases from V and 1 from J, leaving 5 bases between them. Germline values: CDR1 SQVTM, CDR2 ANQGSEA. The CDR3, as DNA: TGCAGCGTTGACATCCGCACAGATACGCAGTATTTT. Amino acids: CSVDIRTDTQYF.

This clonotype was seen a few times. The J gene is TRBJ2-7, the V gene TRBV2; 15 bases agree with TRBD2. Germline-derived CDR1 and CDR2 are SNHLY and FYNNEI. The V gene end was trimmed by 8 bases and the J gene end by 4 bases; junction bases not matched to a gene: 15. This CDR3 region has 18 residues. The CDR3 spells CASAPGLAGGQSLYEQYF. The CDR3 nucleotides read TGTGCCAGCGCCCCGGGACTAGCGGGGGGCCAAAGCCTTTACGAGCAGTACTTC.

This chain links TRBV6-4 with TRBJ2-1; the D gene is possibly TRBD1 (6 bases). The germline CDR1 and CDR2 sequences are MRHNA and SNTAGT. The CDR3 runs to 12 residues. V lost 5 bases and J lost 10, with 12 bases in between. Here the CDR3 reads CASSNRVGEQFF. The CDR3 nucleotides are TGTGCCAGCAGTAACAGGGTAGGAGAGCAGTTCTTC.

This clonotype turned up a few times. CDR3 residues: CASKTGKTGELFF. The CDR3 DNA follows: TGTGCCAGCAAAACGGGGAAAACCGGGGAGCTGTTTTTT. This chain connects TRBV27 to TRBJ2-2; D possibly corresponds to TRBD2 (5 bases). V gave up 7 bases and J gave up 5 bases, with 11 bases separating them. The CDR3 loop spans 13 amino acids. CDR1 and CDR2 from the germline V gene are MNHEY and SMNVEV (reference sequence).

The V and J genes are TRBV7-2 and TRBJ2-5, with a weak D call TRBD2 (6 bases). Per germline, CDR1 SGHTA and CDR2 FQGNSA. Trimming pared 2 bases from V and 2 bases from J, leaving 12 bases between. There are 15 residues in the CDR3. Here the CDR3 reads CASSLYWREQETQYF. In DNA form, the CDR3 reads TGTGCCAGCAGCTTATATTGGAGGGAACAAGAGACCCAGTACTTC.

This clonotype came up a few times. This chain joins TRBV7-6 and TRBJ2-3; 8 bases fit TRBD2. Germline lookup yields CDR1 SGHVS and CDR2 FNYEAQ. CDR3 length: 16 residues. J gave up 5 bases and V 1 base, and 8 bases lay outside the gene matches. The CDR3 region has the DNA TGTGCCAGCAGCTTAGGTGTGGGAAGCGGGGGAGATACGCAGTATTTT. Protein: CASSLGVGSGGDTQYF.

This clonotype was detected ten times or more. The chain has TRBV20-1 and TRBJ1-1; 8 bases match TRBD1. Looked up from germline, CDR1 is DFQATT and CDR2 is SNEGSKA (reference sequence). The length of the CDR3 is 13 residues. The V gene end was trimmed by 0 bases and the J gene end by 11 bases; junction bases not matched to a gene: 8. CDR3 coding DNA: TGCAGTGCTAGAGATCCAGGGGGCGCGGGTGCTTTCTTT. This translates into CSARDPGGAGAFF.

The CDR3 loop reads CASSLEDPLQGAYEQYF. CDR3 sequence (DNA): TGTGCCAGCAGCTTAGAAGACCCACTACAGGGGGCCTACGAGCAGTACTTC. This rearrangement joins TRBV11-2 to TRBJ2-7, with 8 bases aligning to TRBD1. Germline V CDR1 and CDR2: SGHAT, FQNNGV. CDR3 length: 17 residues. V lost 0 bases and J lost 2; bases outside the gene matches: 9.

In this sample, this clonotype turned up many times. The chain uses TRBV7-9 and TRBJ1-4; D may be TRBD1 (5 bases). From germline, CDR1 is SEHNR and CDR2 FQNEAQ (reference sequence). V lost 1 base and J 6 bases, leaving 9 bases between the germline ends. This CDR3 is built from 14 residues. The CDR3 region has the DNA TGTGCCAGCAGCTTAGGGCAGGGCCATGAAAAACTGTTTTTT. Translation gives CASSLGQGHEKLFF.

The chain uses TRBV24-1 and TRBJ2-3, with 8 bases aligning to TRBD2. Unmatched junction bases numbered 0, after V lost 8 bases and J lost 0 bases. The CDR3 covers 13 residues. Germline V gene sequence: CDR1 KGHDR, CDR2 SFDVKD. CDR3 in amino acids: CATTSGSTDTQYF. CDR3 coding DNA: TGTGCCACCACTAGCGGGAGCACAGATACGCAGTATTTT.

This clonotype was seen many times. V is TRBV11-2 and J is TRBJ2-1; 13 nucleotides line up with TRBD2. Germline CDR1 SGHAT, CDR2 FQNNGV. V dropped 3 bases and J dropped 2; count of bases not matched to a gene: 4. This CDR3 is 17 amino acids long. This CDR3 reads CASSFGTSGEAYNEQFF. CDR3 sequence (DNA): TGTGCCAGCAGCTTCGGGACTAGCGGGGAAGCCTACAATGAGCAGTTCTTC.

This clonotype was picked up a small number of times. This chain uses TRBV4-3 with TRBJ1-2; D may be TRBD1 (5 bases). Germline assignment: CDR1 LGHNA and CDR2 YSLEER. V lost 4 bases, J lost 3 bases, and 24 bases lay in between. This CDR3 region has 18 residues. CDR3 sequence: CASSLGSPSQGNHYGYTF. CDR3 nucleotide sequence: TGCGCCAGCAGCCTAGGGAGCCCATCTCAGGGAAATCACTATGGCTACACCTTC.

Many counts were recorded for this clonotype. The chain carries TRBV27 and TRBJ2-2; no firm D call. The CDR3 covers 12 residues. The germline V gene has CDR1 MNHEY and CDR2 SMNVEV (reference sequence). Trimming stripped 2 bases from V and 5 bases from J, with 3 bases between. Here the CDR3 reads CASSLETGELFF. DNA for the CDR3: TGTGCCAGCAGTTTAGAAACCGGGGAGCTGTTTTTT.

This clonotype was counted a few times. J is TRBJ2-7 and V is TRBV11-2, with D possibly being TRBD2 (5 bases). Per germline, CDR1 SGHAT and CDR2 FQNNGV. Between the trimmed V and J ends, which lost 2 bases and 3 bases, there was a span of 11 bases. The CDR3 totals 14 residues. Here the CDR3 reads CASSLTQAGYEQYF. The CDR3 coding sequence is TGTGCCAGCAGCTTAACCCAGGCGGGCTACGAGCAGTACTTC.

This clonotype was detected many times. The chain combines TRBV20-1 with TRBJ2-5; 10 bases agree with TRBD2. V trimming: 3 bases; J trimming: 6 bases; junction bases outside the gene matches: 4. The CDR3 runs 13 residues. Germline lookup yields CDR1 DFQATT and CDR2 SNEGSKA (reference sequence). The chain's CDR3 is CSARFSGGKTQYF. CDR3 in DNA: TGCAGTGCTAGGTTTAGCGGGGGGAAGACCCAGTACTTC.

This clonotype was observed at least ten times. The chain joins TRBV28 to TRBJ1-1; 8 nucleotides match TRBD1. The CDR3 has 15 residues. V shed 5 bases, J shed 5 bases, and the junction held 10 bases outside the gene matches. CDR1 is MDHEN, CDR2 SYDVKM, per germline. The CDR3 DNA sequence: TGTGCCAGCAGTAGTCAACAGGGGGGAAAAACTGAAGCTTTCTTT. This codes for CASSSQQGGKTEAFF. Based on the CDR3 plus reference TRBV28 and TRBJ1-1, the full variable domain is DVKVTQSSRYLVKRTGEKVFLECVQDMDHENMFWYRQDPGLGLRLIYFSYDVKMKEKGDIPEGYSVSREKKERFSLILESASTNQTSMYLCASSSQQGGKTEAFFGQGTRLTVV.

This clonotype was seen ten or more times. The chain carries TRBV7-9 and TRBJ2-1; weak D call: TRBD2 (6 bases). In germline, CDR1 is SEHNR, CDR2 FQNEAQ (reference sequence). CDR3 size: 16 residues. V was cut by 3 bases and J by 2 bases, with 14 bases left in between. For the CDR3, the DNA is TGTGCCAGCAGCTTTTTTGGGACTTCTACCTACAATGAGCAGTTCTTC. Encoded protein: CASSFFGTSTYNEQFF. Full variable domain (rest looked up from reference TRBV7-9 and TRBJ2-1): DTGVSQNPRHKITKRGQNVTFRCDPISEHNRLYWYRQTLGQGPEFLTYFQNEAQLEKSRLLSDRFSAERPKGSFSTLEIQRTEQGDSAMYLCASSFFGTSTYNEQFFGPGTRLTVL.

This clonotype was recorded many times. CDR3 nucleotide sequence: TGTGCCAGCAGTCCGACAGGGCACGAGCAGTACTTC. It specifies CASSPTGHEQYF. V gene TRBV12-3 or TRBV12-4 combines with J gene TRBJ2-7; 7 nucleotides align to TRBD1. The length of the CDR3 is 12 residues. J gave up 5 bases and V 5 bases, and 3 bases lay outside the gene matches.

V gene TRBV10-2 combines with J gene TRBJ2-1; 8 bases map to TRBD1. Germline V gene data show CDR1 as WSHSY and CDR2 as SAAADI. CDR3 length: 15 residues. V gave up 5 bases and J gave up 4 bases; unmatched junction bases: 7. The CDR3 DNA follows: TGCGCCAGCAGTCCGGACAGGGAGATTTACAATGAGCAGTTCTTC. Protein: CASSPDREIYNEQFF.

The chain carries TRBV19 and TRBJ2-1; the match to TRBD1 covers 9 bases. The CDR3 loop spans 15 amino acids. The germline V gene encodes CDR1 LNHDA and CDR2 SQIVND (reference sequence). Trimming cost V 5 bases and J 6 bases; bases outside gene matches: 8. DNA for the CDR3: TGTGCCAGTAGTCTAACGGGACAGGGTTTCAATGAGCAGTTCTTC. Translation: CASSLTGQGFNEQFF.

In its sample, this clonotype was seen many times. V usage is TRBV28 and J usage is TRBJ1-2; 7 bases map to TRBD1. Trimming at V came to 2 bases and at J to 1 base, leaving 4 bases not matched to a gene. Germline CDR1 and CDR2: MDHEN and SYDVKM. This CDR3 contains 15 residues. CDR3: CASSLATGNNYGYTF. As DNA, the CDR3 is TGTGCCAGCAGTTTAGCGACAGGGAATAACTATGGCTACACCTTC.

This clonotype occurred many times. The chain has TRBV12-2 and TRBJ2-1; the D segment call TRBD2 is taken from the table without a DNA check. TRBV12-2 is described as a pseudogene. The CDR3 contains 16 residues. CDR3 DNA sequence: TGTGCAAGTCGCTCAGCGGGACTGACCTCCTACAATGAGCAGTTCTTC. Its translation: CASRSAGLTSYNEQFF.

The CDR3 nucleotides read TGTGCCATCAGACAGGGGGCCTTAAACACCGGGGAGCTGTTTTTT. It translates to CAIRQGALNTGELFF. The chain employs TRBV10-3 and TRBJ2-2; TRBD1 matches 9 bases. Trimming removed 6 bases from V and 2 bases from J; junction bases left unmatched: 4. The germline CDR1 and CDR2 sequences are ENHRY and SYGVKD. The CDR3 is 15 amino acids.

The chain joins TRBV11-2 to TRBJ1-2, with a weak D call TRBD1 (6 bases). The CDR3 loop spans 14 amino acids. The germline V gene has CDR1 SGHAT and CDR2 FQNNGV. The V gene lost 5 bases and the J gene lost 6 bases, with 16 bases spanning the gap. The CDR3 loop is CASSPSTGRNGYTF. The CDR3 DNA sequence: TGTGCCAGCAGCCCGTCGACAGGAAGGAATGGCTACACCTTC.

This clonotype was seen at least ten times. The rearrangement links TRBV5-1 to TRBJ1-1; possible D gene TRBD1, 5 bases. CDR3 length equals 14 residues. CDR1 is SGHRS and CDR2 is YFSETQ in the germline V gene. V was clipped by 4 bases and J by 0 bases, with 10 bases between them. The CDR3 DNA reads TGCGCCAGCAGCGTGGACAACTTGAACACTGAAGCTTTCTTT. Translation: CASSVDNLNTEAFF.

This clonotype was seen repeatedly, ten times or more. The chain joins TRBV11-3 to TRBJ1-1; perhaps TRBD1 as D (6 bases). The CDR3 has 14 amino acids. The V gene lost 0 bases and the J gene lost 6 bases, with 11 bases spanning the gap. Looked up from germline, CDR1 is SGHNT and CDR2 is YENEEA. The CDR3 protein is CASSLEARGAEAFF. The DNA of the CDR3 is TGTGCCAGCAGCTTAGAGGCCAGGGGTGCTGAAGCTTTCTTT.

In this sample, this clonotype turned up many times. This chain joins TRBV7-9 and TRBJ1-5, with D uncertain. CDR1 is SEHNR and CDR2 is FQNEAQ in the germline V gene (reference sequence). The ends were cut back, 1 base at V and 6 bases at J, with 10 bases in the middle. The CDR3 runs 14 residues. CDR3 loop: CASSLEGFGQPQHF. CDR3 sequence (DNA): TGTGCCAGCAGCTTAGAGGGTTTCGGTCAGCCCCAGCATTTT.

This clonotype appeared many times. The CDR3 coding sequence is TGTGCCAGCAGCTTAGATGTGGGTTCAGGACAGCCCCAGCATTTT. Amino acid sequence: CASSLDVGSGQPQHF. The chain joins TRBV7-2 to TRBJ1-5; no reliable D call. There are 15 residues in the CDR3. V was shortened by 1 base and J by 7 bases, with 14 bases between the two germline ends. The germline gives CDR1 SGHTA, CDR2 FQGNSA.

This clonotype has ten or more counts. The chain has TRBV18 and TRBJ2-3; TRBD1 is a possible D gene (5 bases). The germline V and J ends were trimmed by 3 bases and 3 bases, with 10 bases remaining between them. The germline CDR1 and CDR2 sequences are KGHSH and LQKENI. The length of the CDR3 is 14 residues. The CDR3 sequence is CASSPSQGTDTQYF. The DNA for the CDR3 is TGTGCCAGCTCACCCTCCCAGGGAACAGATACGCAGTATTTT.

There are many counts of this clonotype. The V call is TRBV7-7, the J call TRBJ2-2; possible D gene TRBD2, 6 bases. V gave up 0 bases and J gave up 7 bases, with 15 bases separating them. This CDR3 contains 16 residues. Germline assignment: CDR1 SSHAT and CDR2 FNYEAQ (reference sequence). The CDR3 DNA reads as TGTGCCAGCAGCTTAGCGGTCGGAGGGGCGGACGGGGAGCTGTTTTTT. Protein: CASSLAVGGADGELFF.